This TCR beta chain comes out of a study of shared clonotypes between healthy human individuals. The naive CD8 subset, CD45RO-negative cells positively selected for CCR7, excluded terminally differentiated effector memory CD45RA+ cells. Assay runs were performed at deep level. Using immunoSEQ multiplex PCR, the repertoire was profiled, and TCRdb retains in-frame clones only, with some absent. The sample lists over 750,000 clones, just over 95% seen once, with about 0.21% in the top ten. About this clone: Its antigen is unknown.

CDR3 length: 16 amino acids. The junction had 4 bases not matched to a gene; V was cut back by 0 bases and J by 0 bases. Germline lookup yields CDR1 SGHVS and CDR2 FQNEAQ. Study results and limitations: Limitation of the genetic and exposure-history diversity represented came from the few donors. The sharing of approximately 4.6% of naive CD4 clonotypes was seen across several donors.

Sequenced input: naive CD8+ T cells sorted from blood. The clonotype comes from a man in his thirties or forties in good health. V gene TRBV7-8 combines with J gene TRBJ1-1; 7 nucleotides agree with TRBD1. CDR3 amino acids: CASSLAWDSLNTEAFF. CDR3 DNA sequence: TGTGCCAGCAGCTTAGCTTGGGACAGTTTGAACACTGAAGCTTTCTTT.